The rows below give T cell receptor beta chains drawn from one sample of a study of T cell changes during pregnancy in multiple sclerosis. This table comes from immunoSEQ multiplex PCR, and its TCRdb copy is limited to in-frame clones, with some not included. The sample has tens of thousands of clones, 75% to 90% seen once. Material: CD8+ T cells from peripheral blood mononuclear cells, obtained after pregnancy. The receptor source for this set is a female donor with multiple sclerosis, enrolled in a pregnancy study. CDR3s include the opening cysteine and the closing phenylalanine or tryptophan. The order of the fields is CDR3 DNA, CDR3 protein, J gene, V gene, D gene, clone size. The D gene is left open where the match is weak. Clone size is given for some rows only: seen once, a few or many times, or a class if the clone is expanded.

cdr3_nt: TGTGCCAGCAGCGAGACCCCAGGGGAATACACTGAAGCTTTCTTT
cdr3_aa: CASSETPGEYTEAFF
j_call: TRBJ1-1
v_call: TRBV9
d_call: NA
clone_size: NA

cdr3_nt: TGTGCCAGCAGCTTAGGGACTGGTATCGAGGGAGACGAGCAGTACTTC
cdr3_aa: CASSLGTGIEGDEQYF
j_call: TRBJ2-7
v_call: TRBV7-6
d_call: NA
clone_size: NA

cdr3_nt: TGCGCCAGCAGGTATCTTCGAGGGGGCGGCACTGAAGCTTTCTTT
cdr3_aa: CASRYLRGGGTEAFF
j_call: TRBJ1-1
v_call: TRBV4-1
d_call: TRBD1
clone_size: NA

cdr3_nt: TGTGCCAGCAGCTTAGTACCCGTTATAGCCGGCAAAAACATTCAGTACTTC
cdr3_aa: CASSLVPVIAGKNIQYF
j_call: TRBJ2-4
v_call: TRBV7-8
d_call: NA
clone_size: NA

cdr3_nt: TGCGCCAGCAGCCAAGAACTACGGCTAGCGGGGGGTGGAGATACGCAGTATTTT
cdr3_aa: CASSQELRLAGGGDTQYF
j_call: TRBJ2-3
v_call: TRBV4-1
d_call: TRBD2
clone_size: NA

cdr3_nt: TGTGCCAGCAGTAGCGGGGGGGCCAGTAATGAGCAGTTCTTC
cdr3_aa: CASSSGGASNEQFF
j_call: TRBJ2-1
v_call: TRBV6-4
d_call: TRBD2
clone_size: once

cdr3_nt: TGTGCTAGTGCCGAGTATGAGCAGTTCTTC
cdr3_aa: CASAEYEQFF
j_call: TRBJ2-1
v_call: TRBV12-5
d_call: NA
clone_size: NA

cdr3_nt: TGTGCCAGCACTCCCGGGACAGTCTATGGCTACACCTTC
cdr3_aa: CASTPGTVYGYTF
j_call: TRBJ1-2
v_call: TRBV6-5
d_call: TRBD1
clone_size: NA

cdr3_nt: TGTGCCAGCAGTACCGGGACAGGGTACTCCTACGAGCAGTACTTC
cdr3_aa: CASSTGTGYSYEQYF
j_call: TRBJ2-7
v_call: TRBV7-7
d_call: TRBD1
clone_size: NA

cdr3_nt: TGTGCCAGCAGCCACGACGGGGTCACGCACGAGCAGTACTTC
cdr3_aa: CASSHDGVTHEQYF
j_call: TRBJ2-7
v_call: TRBV5-4
d_call: NA
clone_size: NA

cdr3_nt: TGTGCCAGCAGCGACGGGGTAGACATTCAGTACTTC
cdr3_aa: CASSDGVDIQYF
j_call: TRBJ2-4
v_call: TRBV5-4
d_call: NA
clone_size: NA

cdr3_nt: TGTGCCAGCGGGGGGTGGGGCACTGAAGCTTTCTTT
cdr3_aa: CASGGWGTEAFF
j_call: TRBJ1-1
v_call: TRBV5-4
d_call: NA
clone_size: few

cdr3_nt: TGTGCCAGCATCCAGGGGGGTGAGCAGTTCTTC
cdr3_aa: CASIQGGEQFF
j_call: TRBJ2-1
v_call: TRBV27
d_call: NA
clone_size: NA

cdr3_nt: TGTGCCAGCAGCGGAGCGACTAGCGGGGGGCCTACGGGAGAGCTGTTTTTT
cdr3_aa: CASSGATSGGPTGELFF
j_call: TRBJ2-2
v_call: TRBV9
d_call: TRBD2
clone_size: NA

cdr3_nt: TGTGCCAGCAGCTTCGGAGACTCCTACAATGAGCAGTTCTTC
cdr3_aa: CASSFGDSYNEQFF
j_call: TRBJ2-1
v_call: TRBV7-3
d_call: NA
clone_size: NA

cdr3_nt: TGCAGCGTCCCCGGGGATGCAACTAACTATGGCTACACCTTC
cdr3_aa: CSVPGDATNYGYTF
j_call: TRBJ1-2
v_call: TRBV29-1
d_call: NA
clone_size: NA